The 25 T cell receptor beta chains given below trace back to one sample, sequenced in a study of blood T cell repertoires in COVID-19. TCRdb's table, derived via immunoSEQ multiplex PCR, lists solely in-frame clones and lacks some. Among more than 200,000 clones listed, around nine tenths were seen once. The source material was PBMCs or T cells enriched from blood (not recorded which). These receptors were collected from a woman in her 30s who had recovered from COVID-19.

CDR3 residues: CASSTDSKNTEAFF. The DNA of the CDR3 is TGTGCCAGCAGCACGGACAGTAAGAACACTGAAGCTTTCTTT. This chain joins TRBV7-8 and TRBJ1-1, with D possibly matching TRBD1 (6 bases). Trimming pared 5 bases from V and 1 base from J, leaving 11 bases between. The V gene's germline CDR1 is SGHVS and CDR2 FQNEAQ. The CDR3 totals 14 residues.

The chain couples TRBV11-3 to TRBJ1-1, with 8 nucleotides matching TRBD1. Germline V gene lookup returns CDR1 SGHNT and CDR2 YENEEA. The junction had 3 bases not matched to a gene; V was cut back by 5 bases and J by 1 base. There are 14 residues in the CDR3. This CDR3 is CASSHRGSNTEAFF. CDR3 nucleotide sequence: TGTGCCAGCAGCCACAGGGGGTCGAACACTGAAGCTTTCTTT.

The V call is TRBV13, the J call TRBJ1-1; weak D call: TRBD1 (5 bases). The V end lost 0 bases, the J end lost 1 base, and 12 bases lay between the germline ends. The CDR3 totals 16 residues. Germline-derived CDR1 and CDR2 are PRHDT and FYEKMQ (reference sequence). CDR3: CASSLGRGDGNTEAFF. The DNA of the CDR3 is TGTGCCAGCAGCTTAGGCCGGGGGGACGGGAACACTGAAGCTTTCTTT.

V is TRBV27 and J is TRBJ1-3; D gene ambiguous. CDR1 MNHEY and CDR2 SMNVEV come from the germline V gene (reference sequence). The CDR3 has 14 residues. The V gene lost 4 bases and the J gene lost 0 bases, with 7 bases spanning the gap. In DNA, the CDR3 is TGTGCCAGCAGTTCGGTGCACTCTGGAAACACCATATATTTT. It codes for CASSSVHSGNTIYF.

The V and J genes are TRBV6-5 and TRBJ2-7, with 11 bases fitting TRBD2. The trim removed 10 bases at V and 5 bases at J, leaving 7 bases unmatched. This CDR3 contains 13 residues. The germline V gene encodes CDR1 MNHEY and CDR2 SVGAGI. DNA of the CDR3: TGTGCCACCGCGACTAGCGGGACAAACGAGCAGTACTTC. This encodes CATATSGTNEQYF.

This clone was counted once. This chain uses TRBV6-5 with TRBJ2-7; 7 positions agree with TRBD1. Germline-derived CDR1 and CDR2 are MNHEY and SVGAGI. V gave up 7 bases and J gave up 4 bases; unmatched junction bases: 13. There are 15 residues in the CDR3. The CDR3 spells CASTIRQGRGYEQYF. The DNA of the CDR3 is TGTGCCAGCACCATACGACAGGGTAGAGGATACGAGCAGTACTTC.

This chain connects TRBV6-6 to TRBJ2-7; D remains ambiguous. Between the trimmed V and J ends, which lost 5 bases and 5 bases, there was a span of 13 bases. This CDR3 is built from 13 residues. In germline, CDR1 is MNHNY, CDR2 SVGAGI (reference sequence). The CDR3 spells CASSPQLYNEQYF. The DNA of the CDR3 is TGTGCCAGCAGTCCACAATTGTACAACGAGCAGTACTTC.

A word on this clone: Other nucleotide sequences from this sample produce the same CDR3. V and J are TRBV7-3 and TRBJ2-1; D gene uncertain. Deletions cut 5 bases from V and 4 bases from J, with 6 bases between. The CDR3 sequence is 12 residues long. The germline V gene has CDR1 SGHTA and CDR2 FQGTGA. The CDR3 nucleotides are TGTGCCAGCAGCCTTAATTACAATGAGCAGTTCTTC. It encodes CASSLNYNEQFF.

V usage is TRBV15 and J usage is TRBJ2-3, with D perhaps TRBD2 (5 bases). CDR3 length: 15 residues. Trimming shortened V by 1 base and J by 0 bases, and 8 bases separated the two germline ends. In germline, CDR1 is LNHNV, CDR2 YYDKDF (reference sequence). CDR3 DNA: TGTGCCACCAGCAGAGCCGGCGGGAGCACAGATACGCAGTATTTT. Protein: CATSRAGGSTDTQYF. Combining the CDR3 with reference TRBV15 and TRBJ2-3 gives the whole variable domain DAMVIQNPRYQVTQFGKPVTLSCSQTLNHNVMYWYQQKSSQAPKLLFHYYDKDFNNEADTPDNFQSRRPNTSFCFLDIRSPGLGDTAMYLCATSRAGGSTDTQYFGPGTRLTVL.

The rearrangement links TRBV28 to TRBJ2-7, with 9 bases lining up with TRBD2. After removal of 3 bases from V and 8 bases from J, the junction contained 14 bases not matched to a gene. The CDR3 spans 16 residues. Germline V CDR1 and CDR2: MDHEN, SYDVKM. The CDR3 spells CASSFQTSGAGGKQYF. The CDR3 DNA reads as TGTGCCAGCAGTTTCCAGACTAGCGGAGCCGGGGGCAAGCAGTACTTC.

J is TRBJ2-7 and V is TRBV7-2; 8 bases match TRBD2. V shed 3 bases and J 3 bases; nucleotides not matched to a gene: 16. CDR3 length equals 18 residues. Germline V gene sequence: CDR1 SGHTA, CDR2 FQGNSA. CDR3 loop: CASSFPTHRGGEVYEQYF. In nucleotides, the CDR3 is TGTGCCAGCAGCTTCCCCACTCACCGGGGGGGGGAAGTCTACGAGCAGTACTTC.

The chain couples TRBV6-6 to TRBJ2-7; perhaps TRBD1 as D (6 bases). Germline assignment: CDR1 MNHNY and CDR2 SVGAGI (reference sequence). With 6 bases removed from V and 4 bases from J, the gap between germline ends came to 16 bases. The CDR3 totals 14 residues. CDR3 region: CASSTPTQGYEQYF. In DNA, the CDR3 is TGTGCCAGCAGCACTCCAACGCAGGGGTACGAGCAGTACTTC.

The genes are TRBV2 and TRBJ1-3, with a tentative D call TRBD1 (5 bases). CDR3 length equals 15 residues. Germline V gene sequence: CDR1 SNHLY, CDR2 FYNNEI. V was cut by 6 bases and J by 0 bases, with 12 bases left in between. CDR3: CASRAGSFSGNTIYF. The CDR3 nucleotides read TGTGCCAGCAGGGCAGGGTCCTTCTCTGGAAACACCATATATTTT.

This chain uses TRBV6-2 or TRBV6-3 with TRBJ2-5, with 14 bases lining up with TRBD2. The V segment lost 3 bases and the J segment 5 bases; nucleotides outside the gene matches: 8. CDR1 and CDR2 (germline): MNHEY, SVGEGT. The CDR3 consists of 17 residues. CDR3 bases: TGTGCCAGCAGTTATATGGGGGGACTAGCGGGAGTGGAGACCCAGTACTTC. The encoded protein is CASSYMGGLAGVETQYF.

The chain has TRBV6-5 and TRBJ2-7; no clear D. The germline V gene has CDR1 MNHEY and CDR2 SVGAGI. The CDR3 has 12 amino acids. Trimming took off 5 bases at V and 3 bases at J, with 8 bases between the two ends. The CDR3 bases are TGTGCCAGCAGTCAATACAACTACGAGCAGTACTTC. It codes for CASSQYNYEQYF.

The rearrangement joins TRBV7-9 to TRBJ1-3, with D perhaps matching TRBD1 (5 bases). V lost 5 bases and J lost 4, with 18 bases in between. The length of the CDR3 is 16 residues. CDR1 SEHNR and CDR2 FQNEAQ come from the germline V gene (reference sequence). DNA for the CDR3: TGTGCCAGCAGCCACCTCATTCCAGGGCCGGGAAACACCATATATTTT. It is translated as CASSHLIPGPGNTIYF.

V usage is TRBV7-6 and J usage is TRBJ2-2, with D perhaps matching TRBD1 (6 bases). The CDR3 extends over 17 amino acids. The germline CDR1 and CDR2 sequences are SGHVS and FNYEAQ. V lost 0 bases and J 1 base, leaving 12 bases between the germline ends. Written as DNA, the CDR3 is TGTGCCAGCAGCTTAGCGGGTGACAGGAGGAACACCGGGGAGCTGTTTTTT. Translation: CASSLAGDRRNTGELFF.

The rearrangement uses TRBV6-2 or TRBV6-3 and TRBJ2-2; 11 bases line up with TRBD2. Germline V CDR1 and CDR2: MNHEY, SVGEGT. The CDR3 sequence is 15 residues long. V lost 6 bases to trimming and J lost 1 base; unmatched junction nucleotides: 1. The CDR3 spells CASSGLAGNTGELFF. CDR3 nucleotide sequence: TGTGCCAGCAGCGGACTAGCGGGGAACACCGGGGAGCTGTTTTTT.

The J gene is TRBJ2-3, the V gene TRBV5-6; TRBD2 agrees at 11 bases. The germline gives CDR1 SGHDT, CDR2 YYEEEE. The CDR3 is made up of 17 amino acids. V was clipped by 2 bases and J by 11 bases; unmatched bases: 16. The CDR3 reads CASSFATGTSGTRGQYF. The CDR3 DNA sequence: TGTGCCAGCAGCTTCGCAACCGGGACTAGCGGCACCCGTGGGCAGTATTTT.

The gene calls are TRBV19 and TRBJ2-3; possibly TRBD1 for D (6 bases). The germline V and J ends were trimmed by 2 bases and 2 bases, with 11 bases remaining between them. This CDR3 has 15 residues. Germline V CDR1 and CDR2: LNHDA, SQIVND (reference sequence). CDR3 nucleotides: TGTGCCAGTAGTATAACAGGGATAAACACAGATACGCAGTATTTT. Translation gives CASSITGINTDTQYF.

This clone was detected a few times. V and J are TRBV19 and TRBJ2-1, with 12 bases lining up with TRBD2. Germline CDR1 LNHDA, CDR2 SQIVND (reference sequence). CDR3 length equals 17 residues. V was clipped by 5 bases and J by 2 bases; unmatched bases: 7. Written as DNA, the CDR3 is TGTGCCAGTAGTTCCCGACTAGCGGGAGTGGCCTACAATGAGCAGTTCTTC. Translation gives CASSSRLAGVAYNEQFF.

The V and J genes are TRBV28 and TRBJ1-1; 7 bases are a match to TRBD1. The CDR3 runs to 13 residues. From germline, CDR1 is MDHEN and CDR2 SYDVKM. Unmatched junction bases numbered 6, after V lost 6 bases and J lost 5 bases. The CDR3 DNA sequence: TGTGCCAGCAGGGAAACAGGGGTGACTGAAGCTTTCTTT. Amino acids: CASRETGVTEAFF.

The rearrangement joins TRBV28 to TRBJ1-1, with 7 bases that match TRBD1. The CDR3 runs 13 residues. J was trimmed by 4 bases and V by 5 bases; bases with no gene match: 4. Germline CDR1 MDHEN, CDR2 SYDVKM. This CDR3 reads CASSHQGGTEAFF. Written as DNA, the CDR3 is TGTGCCAGCAGTCACCAGGGGGGCACTGAAGCTTTCTTT.

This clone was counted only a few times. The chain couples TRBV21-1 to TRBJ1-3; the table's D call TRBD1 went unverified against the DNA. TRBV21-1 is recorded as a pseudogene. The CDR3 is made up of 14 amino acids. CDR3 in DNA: TGTGCCAGCAGCCCTACAGGGATAGGGAACACCATATATTTT. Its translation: CASSPTGIGNTIYF.

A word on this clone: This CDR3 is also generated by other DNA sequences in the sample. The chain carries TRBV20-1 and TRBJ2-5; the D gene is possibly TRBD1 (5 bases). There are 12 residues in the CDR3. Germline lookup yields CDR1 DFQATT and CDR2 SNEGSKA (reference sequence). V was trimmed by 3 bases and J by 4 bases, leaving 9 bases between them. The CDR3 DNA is TGCAGTGCTAGTTGGGGCCTAGAGACCCAGTACTTC. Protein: CSASWGLETQYF.